This TCR beta chain was recorded in a study of tumor-infiltrating lymphocytes in glioblastoma multiforme. The V and J ends lost 5 bases and 7 bases, in that order; junction bases with no gene match: 6. The CDR3 runs 14 residues. CDR1 SGHNT and CDR2 YENEEA come from the germline V gene. TCRB libraries came from RNA via three nested multiplex PCR rounds. A C-beta primer primed TCRB cDNA from approximately 0.5 ug RNA. Unique molecular identifiers were not described for the libraries. A single record per CDR3 protein comes from TCRdb applying MiXCR to the multiplex PCR reads. The repertoire consists of 12,000 or so distinct CDR3 sequences, with approximately 70% occurring once and the leading ten covering 25% to 35%. Regarding the study as a whole: Detected clone frequencies may not reflect cell counts, being RNA-based.

Comments on this clonotype: What it binds is unknown.

This receptor was identified in a male donor with glioblastoma. The chain has TRBV11-3 and TRBJ1-1, with 11 bases fitting TRBD1. The sequencing input was brain tumor tissue. DNA for the CDR3: TGTGCCAGCAGCCCAGGACAGGGGGCGCGTGAAGCTTTCTTT. Protein sequence: CASSPGQGAREAFF. Using reference TRBV11-3 and TRBJ1-1 for the parts outside the CDR3, the full variable domain is EAGVVQSPRYKIIEKKQPVAFWCNPISGHNTLYWYLQNLGQGPELLIRYENEEAVDDSQLPKDRFSAERLKGVDSTLKIQPAELGDSAVYLCASSPGQGAREAFFGQGTRLTVV.